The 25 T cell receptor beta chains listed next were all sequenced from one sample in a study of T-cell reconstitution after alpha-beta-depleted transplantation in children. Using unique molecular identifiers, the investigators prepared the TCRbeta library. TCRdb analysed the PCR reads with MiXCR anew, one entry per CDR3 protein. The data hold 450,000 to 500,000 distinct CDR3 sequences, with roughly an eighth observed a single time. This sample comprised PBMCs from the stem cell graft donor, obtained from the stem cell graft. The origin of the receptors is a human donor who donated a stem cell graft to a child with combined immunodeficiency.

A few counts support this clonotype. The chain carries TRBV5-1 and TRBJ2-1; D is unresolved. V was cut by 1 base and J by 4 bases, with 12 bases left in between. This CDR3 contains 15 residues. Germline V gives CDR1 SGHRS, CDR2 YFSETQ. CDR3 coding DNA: TGCGCCAGCAGCTTGTCATCGGACGGGTACAATGAGCAGTTCTTC. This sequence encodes CASSLSSDGYNEQFF.

Here the CDR3 reads CSARARRESYEQYF. The CDR3 DNA sequence: TGCAGTGCTAGAGCGCGCAGGGAGTCCTACGAGCAGTACTTC. This rearrangement joins TRBV20-1 to TRBJ2-7, with D possibly being TRBD1 or TRBD2 (5 bases each). The CDR3 spans 14 residues. Looked up from germline, CDR1 is DFQATT and CDR2 is SNEGSKA (reference sequence). V lost 1 base, J lost 1 base, and 11 bases lay in between.

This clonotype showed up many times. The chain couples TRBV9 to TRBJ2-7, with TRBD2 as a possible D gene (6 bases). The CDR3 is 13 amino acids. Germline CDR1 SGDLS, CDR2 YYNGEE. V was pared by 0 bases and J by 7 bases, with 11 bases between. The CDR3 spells CASSVVFGGEQYF. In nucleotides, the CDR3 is TGTGCCAGCAGCGTAGTTTTTGGGGGGGAGCAGTACTTC.

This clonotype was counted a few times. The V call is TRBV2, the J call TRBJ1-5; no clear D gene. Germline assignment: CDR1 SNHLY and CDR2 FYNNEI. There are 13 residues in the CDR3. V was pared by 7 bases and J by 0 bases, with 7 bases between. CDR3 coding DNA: TGTGCCAGCACAGTGGATAGCAATCAGCCCCAGCATTTT. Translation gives CASTVDSNQPQHF.

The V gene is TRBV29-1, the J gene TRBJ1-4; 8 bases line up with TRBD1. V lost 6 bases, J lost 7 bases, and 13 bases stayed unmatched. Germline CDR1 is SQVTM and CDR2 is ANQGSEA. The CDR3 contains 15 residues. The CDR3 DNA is TGCAGCGTCGAGACAGGGGAAGAATGGGGTGAAAAACTGTTTTTT. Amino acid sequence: CSVETGEEWGEKLFF.

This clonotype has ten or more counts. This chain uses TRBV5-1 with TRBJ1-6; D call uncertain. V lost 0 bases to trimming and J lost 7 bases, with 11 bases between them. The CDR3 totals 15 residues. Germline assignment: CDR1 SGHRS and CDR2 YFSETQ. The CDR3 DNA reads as TGCGCCAGCAGCTTGGATGATCCGGGAAATTCACCCCTCCACTTT. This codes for CASSLDDPGNSPLHF. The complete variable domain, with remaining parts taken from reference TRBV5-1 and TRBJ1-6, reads KAGVTQTPRYLIKTRGQQVTLSCSPISGHRSVSWYQQTPGQGLQFLFEYFSETQRNKGNFPGRFSGRQFSNSRSEMNVSTLELGDSALYLCASSLDDPGNSPLHFGNGTRLTVT.

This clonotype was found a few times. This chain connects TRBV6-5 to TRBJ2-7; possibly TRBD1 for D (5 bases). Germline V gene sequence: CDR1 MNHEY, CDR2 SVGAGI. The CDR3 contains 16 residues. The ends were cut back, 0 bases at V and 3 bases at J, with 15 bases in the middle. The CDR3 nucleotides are TGTGCCAGCAGTTACTCGACGGACACAACTTTCTACGAGCAGTACTTC. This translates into CASSYSTDTTFYEQYF.

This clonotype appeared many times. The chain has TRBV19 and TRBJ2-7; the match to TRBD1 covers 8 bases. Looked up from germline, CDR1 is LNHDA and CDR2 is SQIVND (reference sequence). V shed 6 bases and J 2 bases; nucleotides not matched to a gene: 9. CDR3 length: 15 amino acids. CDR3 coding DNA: TGTGCCAGTAGCTATCGGGGGACAGGTGCCTACGAGCAGTACTTC. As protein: CASSYRGTGAYEQYF.

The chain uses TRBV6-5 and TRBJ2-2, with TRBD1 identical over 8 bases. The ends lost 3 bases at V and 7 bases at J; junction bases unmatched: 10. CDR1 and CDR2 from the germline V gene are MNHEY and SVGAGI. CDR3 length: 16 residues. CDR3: CASSYGVDRADGELFF. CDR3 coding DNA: TGTGCCAGCAGTTATGGGGTGGACAGGGCCGACGGGGAGCTGTTTTTT.

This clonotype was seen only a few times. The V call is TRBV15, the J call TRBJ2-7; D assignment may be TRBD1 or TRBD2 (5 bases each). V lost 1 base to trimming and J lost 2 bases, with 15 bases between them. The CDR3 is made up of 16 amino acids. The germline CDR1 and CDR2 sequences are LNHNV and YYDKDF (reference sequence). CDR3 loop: CATSRVPGRVTYEQYF. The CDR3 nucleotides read TGTGCCACCAGCAGAGTACCGGGGCGAGTTACCTACGAGCAGTACTTC. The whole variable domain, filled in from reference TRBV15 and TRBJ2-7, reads DAMVIQNPRYQVTQFGKPVTLSCSQTLNHNVMYWYQQKSSQAPKLLFHYYDKDFNNEADTPDNFQSRRPNTSFCFLDIRSPGLGDTAMYLCATSRVPGRVTYEQYFGPGTRLTVT.

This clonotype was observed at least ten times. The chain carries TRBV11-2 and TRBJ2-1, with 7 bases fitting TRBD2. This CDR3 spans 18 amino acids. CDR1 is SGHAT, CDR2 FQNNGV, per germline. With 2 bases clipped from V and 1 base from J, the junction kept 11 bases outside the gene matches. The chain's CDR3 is CASSLYDALAASYNEQFF. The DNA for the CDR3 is TGTGCCAGCAGCTTATATGACGCGCTAGCGGCATCCTACAATGAGCAGTTCTTC.

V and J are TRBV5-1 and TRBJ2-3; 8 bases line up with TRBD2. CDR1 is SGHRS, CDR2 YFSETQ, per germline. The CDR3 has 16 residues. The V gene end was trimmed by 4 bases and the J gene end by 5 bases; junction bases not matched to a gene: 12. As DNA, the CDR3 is TGCGCCAGCAGCGCTCCAGACAGCGGGAGCGGAGATACGCAGTATTTT. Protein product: CASSAPDSGSGDTQYF. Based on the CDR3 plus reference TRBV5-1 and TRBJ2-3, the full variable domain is KAGVTQTPRYLIKTRGQQVTLSCSPISGHRSVSWYQQTPGQGLQFLFEYFSETQRNKGNFPGRFSGRQFSNSRSEMNVSTLELGDSALYLCASSAPDSGSGDTQYFGPGTRLTVL.

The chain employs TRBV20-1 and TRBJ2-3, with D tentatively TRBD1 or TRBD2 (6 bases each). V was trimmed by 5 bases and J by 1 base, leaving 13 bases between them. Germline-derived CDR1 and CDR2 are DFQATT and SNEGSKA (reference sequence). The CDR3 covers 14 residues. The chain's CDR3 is CSALTGGGTDTQYF. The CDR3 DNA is TGCAGTGCTCTTACCGGGGGCGGCACAGATACGCAGTATTTT.

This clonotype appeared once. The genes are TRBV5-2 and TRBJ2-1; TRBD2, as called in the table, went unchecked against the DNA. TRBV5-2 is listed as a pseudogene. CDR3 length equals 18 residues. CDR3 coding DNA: TGTGCCAGGGGCCCCCGGCTAGCGGGAGGTAAATACCCCAATGAGCAGTTCTTC. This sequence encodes CARGPRLAGGKYPNEQFF.

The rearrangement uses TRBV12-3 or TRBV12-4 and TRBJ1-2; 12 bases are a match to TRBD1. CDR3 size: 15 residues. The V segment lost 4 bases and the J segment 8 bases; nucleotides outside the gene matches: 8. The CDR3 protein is CASSSPGQGAGGYTF. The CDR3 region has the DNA TGTGCCAGCAGTTCACCGGGACAGGGGGCTGGGGGCTACACCTTC.

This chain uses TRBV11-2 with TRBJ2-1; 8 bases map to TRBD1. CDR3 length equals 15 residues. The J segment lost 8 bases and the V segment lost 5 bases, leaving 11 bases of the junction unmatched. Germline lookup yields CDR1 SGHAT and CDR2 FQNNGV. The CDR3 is CASSLLTGVPDEQFF. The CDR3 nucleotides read TGTGCCAGCAGCCTCCTGACAGGGGTACCGGATGAGCAGTTCTTC.

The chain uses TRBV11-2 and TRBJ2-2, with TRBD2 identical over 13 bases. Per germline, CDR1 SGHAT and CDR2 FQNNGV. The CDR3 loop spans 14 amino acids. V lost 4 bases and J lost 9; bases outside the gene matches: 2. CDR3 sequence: CASSWTSGRWELFF. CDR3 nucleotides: TGTGCCAGCAGCTGGACTAGCGGGAGATGGGAGCTGTTTTTT. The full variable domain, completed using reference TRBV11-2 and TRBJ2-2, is EAGVAQSPRYKIIEKRQSVAFWCNPISGHATLYWYQQILGQGPKLLIQFQNNGVVDDSQLPKDRFSAERLKGVDSTLKIQPAKLEDSAVYLCASSWTSGRWELFFGEGSRLTVL.

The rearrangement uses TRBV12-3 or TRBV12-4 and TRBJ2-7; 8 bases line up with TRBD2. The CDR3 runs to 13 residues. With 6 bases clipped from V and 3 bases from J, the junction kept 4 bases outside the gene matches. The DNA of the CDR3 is TGTGCCAGCAGAGCCGGGACTAGCTACGAGCAGTACTTC. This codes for CASRAGTSYEQYF.

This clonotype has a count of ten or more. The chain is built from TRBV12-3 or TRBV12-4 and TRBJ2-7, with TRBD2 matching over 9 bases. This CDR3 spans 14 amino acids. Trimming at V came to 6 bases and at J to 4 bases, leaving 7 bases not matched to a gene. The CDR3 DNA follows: TGTGCCAGCAGAGGACTAGCGAATCAGTACGAGCAGTACTTC. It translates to CASRGLANQYEQYF.

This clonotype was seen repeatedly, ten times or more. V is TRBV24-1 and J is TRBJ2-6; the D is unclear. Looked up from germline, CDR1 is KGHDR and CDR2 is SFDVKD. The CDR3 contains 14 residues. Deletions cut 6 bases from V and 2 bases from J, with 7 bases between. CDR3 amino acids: CATSPAAGANVLTF. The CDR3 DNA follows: TGTGCCACCAGTCCCGCTGCTGGGGCCAACGTCCTGACTTTC.

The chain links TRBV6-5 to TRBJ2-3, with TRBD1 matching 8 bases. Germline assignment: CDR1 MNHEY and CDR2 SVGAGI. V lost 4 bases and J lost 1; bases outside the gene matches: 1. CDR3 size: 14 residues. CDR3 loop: CASSWDRRTDTQYF. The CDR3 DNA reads TGTGCCAGCAGTTGGGACAGGCGCACAGATACGCAGTATTTT.

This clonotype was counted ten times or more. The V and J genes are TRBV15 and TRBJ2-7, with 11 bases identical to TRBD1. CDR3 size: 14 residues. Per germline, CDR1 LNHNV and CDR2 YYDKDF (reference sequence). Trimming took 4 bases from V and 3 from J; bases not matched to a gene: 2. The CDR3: CATSKGTGGYEQYF. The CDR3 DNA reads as TGTGCCACCAGCAAGGGGACAGGGGGCTACGAGCAGTACTTC.

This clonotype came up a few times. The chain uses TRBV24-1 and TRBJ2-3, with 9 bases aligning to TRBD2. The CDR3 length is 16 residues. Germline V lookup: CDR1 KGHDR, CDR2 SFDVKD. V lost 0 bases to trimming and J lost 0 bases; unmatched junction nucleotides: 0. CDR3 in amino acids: CATSDLAGGSTDTQYF. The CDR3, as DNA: TGTGCCACCAGTGATTTGGCGGGAGGGAGCACAGATACGCAGTATTTT.

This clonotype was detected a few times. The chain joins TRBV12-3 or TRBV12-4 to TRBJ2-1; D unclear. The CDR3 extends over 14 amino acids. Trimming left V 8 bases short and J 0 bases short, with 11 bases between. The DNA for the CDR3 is TGTGCCAGCTCCCGAGGACCCTCCTACAATGAGCAGTTCTTC. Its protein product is CASSRGPSYNEQFF.

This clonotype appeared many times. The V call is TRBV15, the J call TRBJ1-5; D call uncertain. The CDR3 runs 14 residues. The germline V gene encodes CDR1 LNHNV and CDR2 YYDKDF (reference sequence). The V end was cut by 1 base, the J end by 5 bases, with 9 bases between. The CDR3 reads CATSRVGLDQPQHF. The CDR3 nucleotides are TGTGCCACCAGCAGAGTAGGGTTGGATCAGCCCCAGCATTTT.